Below are 30 T cell receptor beta chains sequenced from a single sample in a study of TIL therapy for anti-PD-1-resistant metastatic lung cancer. The time point here: pre-treatment sample, taken before nivolumab and TIL therapy. The immunoSEQ assay was v3. Clones were read by immunoSEQ multiplex PCR, and TCRdb kept only the in-frame ones, dropping some. The sample lists about 36,000 clones; around 79% were seen once. Sequencing used blood, obtained at baseline. The source is a person aged 25-79 years with non-small cell lung cancer.

This chain uses TRBV7-2 with TRBJ1-1; possibly TRBD1 for D (5 bases). The CDR3 length is 14 residues. Germline lookup yields CDR1 SGHTA and CDR2 FQGNSA. V was clipped by 4 bases and J by 1 base, with 10 bases between them. CDR3: CASSSRDRNTEAFF. The CDR3 DNA reads as TGTGCCAGCAGCTCCCGGGACCGGAACACTGAAGCTTTCTTT.

The rearrangement links TRBV4-1 to TRBJ1-5; D gene unclear. Germline CDR1 and CDR2: MGHRA and YSYEKL. The V end lost 0 bases, the J end lost 4 bases, and 22 bases lay between the germline ends. The CDR3 loop spans 19 amino acids. The CDR3 nucleotides read TGCGCCAGCAGCCAAGATGGGCCAATGAATCGCGCCCCGAATCAGCCCCAGCATTTT. It is translated as CASSQDGPMNRAPNQPQHF.

CDR3 DNA: TGCGCCAGCAGCCCCGGGAGCGCAACTAATGAAAAACTGTTTTTT. Its translation: CASSPGSATNEKLFF. The chain uses TRBV5-1 and TRBJ1-4; D unresolved. Germline CDR1 SGHRS, CDR2 YFSETQ. The CDR3 spans 15 residues. The V and J ends lost 4 bases and 0 bases respectively, with 10 bases between them.

J is TRBJ2-5 and V is TRBV5-4, with TRBD2 identical over 16 bases. The trim removed 4 bases at V and 2 bases at J, leaving 2 bases unmatched. CDR1 and CDR2 from the germline V gene are SGHNT and YYREEE (reference sequence). This CDR3 is 16 amino acids long. CDR3 sequence: CASSLGLAGGQETQYF. CDR3 coding DNA: TGTGCCAGCAGCCTGGGACTAGCGGGGGGGCAAGAGACCCAGTACTTC.

The rearrangement joins TRBV9 to TRBJ2-5, with 10 nucleotides matching TRBD1. The trim removed 4 bases at V and 5 bases at J, leaving 2 bases unmatched. The germline gives CDR1 SGDLS, CDR2 YYNGEE. The CDR3 covers 13 residues. CDR3 region: CASSTGQGETQYF. The CDR3 region has the DNA TGTGCCAGCAGCACGGGACAGGGGGAGACCCAGTACTTC.

The V gene is TRBV4-3, the J gene TRBJ1-1; D gene ambiguous. This CDR3 has 15 amino acids. Germline assignment: CDR1 LGHNA and CDR2 YSLEER. V was pared by 2 bases and J by 5 bases, with 15 bases between. The CDR3: CASSQRLSEGTEAFF. The CDR3 bases are TGCGCCAGCAGCCAACGTCTTTCCGAAGGGACTGAAGCTTTCTTT.

This rearrangement joins TRBV5-1 to TRBJ2-1, with 13 bases lining up with TRBD2. The CDR3 contains 17 residues. J lost 7 bases, V lost 1 base, and 8 bases had no gene match. The germline V gene encodes CDR1 SGHRS and CDR2 YFSETQ. This chain's CDR3 is CASSLNPGLAGQNEQFF. The CDR3 DNA follows: TGCGCCAGCAGCTTGAATCCGGGACTAGCGGGACAAAATGAGCAGTTCTTC. The full variable domain, completed using reference TRBV5-1 and TRBJ2-1, is KAGVTQTPRYLIKTRGQQVTLSCSPISGHRSVSWYQQTPGQGLQFLFEYFSETQRNKGNFPGRFSGRQFSNSRSEMNVSTLELGDSALYLCASSLNPGLAGQNEQFFGPGTRLTVL.

The genes are TRBV5-4 and TRBJ2-3, with D hard to call. This CDR3 is built from 12 residues. Germline V CDR1 and CDR2: SGHNT, YYREEE (reference sequence). Trimming cost V 9 bases and J 4 bases, with 12 bases left between them. The CDR3 reads CATQRQADTQYF. The CDR3 bases are TGTGCCACCCAACGGCAAGCAGATACGCAGTATTTT.

The V and J genes are TRBV15 and TRBJ2-5, with D possibly TRBD2 on 5 matching bases. This CDR3 spans 13 amino acids. The V end was cut by 10 bases, the J end by 0 bases, with 12 bases between. Germline V gene sequence: CDR1 LNHNV, CDR2 YYDKDF (reference sequence). CDR3 bases: TGTGCCATTCGAATGAGGGACCAAGAGACCCAGTACTTC. Protein sequence: CAIRMRDQETQYF.

This clone appeared a single time. The V gene is TRBV7-9, the J gene TRBJ1-4, with D possibly being TRBD1 (6 bases). Trimming removed 8 bases from V and 10 bases from J, with 17 bases in between. CDR3 size: 13 residues. From germline, CDR1 is SEHNR and CDR2 FQNEAQ (reference sequence). CDR3 region: CASELGGAGKLFF. The CDR3 nucleotides are TGTGCCAGCGAATTAGGGGGGGCAGGAAAACTGTTTTTT.

The chain combines TRBV7-3 with TRBJ2-7, with D hard to call. The V gene's germline CDR1 is SGHTA and CDR2 FQGTGA. V was clipped by 0 bases and J by 5 bases, with 8 bases between them. The CDR3 runs 13 residues. The CDR3 loop reads CASSLTFTDEQYF. The CDR3 nucleotides are TGTGCCAGCAGCTTAACGTTCACCGACGAGCAGTACTTC. The full variable domain, completed using reference TRBV7-3 and TRBJ2-7, is GAGVSQTPSNKVTEKGKYVELRCDPISGHTALYWYRQSLGQGPEFLIYFQGTGAADDSGLPNDRFFAVRPEGSVSTLKIQRTERGDSAVYLCASSLTFTDEQYFGPGTRLTVT.

This clone has only one observation. The chain links TRBV4-2 to TRBJ1-2; TRBD1 matches at 10 bases. After removal of 5 bases from V and 6 bases from J, the junction contained 6 bases not matched to a gene. CDR1 and CDR2 (germline): LGHNA, YNFKEQ. The CDR3 sequence is 14 residues long. The CDR3 DNA sequence: TGTGCCAGCAGCACTTTCGACAGGGGGCATGGCTACACCTTC. Translation gives CASSTFDRGHGYTF.

This clone was counted between two and nine times. The chain is built from TRBV6-6 and TRBJ2-7; 9 bases line up with TRBD2. CDR3 length equals 14 residues. The V and J ends lost 5 bases and 6 bases, in that order; junction bases with no gene match: 8. The germline gives CDR1 MNHNY, CDR2 SVGAGI (reference sequence). The CDR3 reads CASSPLAGEGEQYF. CDR3 sequence (DNA): TGTGCCAGCAGTCCTTTAGCGGGGGAGGGCGAGCAGTACTTC.

The chain has TRBV5-4 and TRBJ2-1; TRBD2 aligns across 9 bases. This CDR3 has 17 residues. With 0 bases clipped from V and 0 bases from J, the junction kept 4 bases outside the gene matches. Germline assignment: CDR1 SGHNT and CDR2 YYREEE (reference sequence). Here the CDR3 DNA reads TGTGCCAGCAGCTTGGCGGGTAGCGGGGGCTCCTACAATGAGCAGTTCTTC. Amino acid sequence: CASSLAGSGGSYNEQFF.

V usage is TRBV7-9 and J usage is TRBJ1-1; D gene ambiguous. The CDR3 consists of 13 residues. Germline CDR1 is SEHNR and CDR2 is FQNEAQ (reference sequence). Trimming cost V 3 bases and J 1 base, with 6 bases left between them. The CDR3 loop reads CASSFGGNTEAFF. The CDR3 coding sequence is TGTGCCAGCAGCTTCGGCGGGAACACTGAAGCTTTCTTT.

The CDR3 protein is CASSFGVNGELFF. The CDR3 nucleotides read TGTGCCAGCAGTTTTGGGGTTAACGGGGAGCTGTTTTTT. V and J are TRBV6-5 and TRBJ2-2; D ambiguous. Germline loops: CDR1 MNHEY, CDR2 SVGAGI. The CDR3 is 13 amino acids. The V gene lost 4 bases and the J gene lost 7 bases, with 10 bases spanning the gap.

The rearrangement links TRBV9 to TRBJ2-3, with TRBD2 identical over 9 bases. The CDR3 has 16 residues. V gave up 0 bases and J gave up 3 bases; unmatched junction bases: 5. Per germline, CDR1 SGDLS and CDR2 YYNGEE. The DNA of the CDR3 is TGTGCCAGCAGCGTAGTAGCTAGCGGGGTGACAGATACGCAGTATTTT. Protein sequence: CASSVVASGVTDTQYF.

The J gene is TRBJ1-1, the V gene TRBV28; D is ambiguous. CDR1 is MDHEN, CDR2 SYDVKM, per germline. The CDR3 has 15 residues. V was clipped by 5 bases and J by 0 bases, with 13 bases between them. The CDR3 spells CASSPSARLNTEAFF. The CDR3 coding sequence is TGTGCCAGCAGTCCCTCCGCCAGGCTGAACACTGAAGCTTTCTTT.

This chain connects TRBV7-2 to TRBJ1-3, with 8 bases matching TRBD1. This CDR3 is 16 amino acids long. Losses at the gene ends were 3 bases for V and 1 base for J; bases not matched to a gene: 5. Germline loops: CDR1 SGHTA, CDR2 FQGNSA. The CDR3 loop is CASSLSDRGSGNTIYF. As DNA, the CDR3 is TGTGCCAGCAGCTTGTCCGACAGGGGATCTGGAAACACCATATATTTT.

This clone appeared once. The genes are TRBV19 and TRBJ1-6, with D perhaps TRBD1 (5 bases). Trimming took 6 bases from V and 0 from J, leaving 12 bases between them. The CDR3 totals 16 residues. The V gene's germline CDR1 is LNHDA and CDR2 SQIVND (reference sequence). Written as DNA, the CDR3 is TGTGCCAGTAGGGGAGAGGGGAGCTCCTATAATTCACCCCTCCACTTT. Translation gives CASRGEGSSYNSPLHF.

The genes are TRBV5-1 and TRBJ2-7; D assignment may be TRBD1 or TRBD2 (6 bases each). The germline V gene encodes CDR1 SGHRS and CDR2 YFSETQ. V lost 4 bases and J 3 bases, leaving 14 bases between the germline ends. This CDR3 has 14 residues. The CDR3 region is CASSLEGEGYEQYF. The CDR3 DNA sequence: TGCGCCAGCAGCCTGGAGGGGGAAGGCTACGAGCAGTACTTC.

This chain joins TRBV13 and TRBJ1-6; 9 positions agree with TRBD1. The CDR3 covers 15 residues. CDR1 is PRHDT, CDR2 FYEKMQ, per germline (reference sequence). Trimming took 5 bases from V and 6 from J; bases not matched to a gene: 5. The CDR3 nucleotides read TGTGCCAGCAGCACTGGACAGGGGACTAATTCACCCCTCCACTTT. This encodes CASSTGQGTNSPLHF.

This clone was seen a few times. V and J are TRBV6-5 and TRBJ1-1; D gene uncertain. Germline CDR1 and CDR2: MNHEY and SVGAGI. V lost 6 bases to trimming and J lost 1 base, with 12 bases between them. The CDR3 totals 14 residues. CDR3 in DNA: TGTGCCAGCAGACCAGGAGTTTCGAACACTGAAGCTTTCTTT. Residues: CASRPGVSNTEAFF.

The gene calls are TRBV29-1 and TRBJ2-2; 8 bases are a match to TRBD2. This CDR3 is 15 amino acids long. V lost 1 base, J lost 1 base, and 2 bases stayed unmatched. Germline V gives CDR1 SQVTM, CDR2 ANQGSEA. The CDR3 is CSVEGLAGNTGELFF. CDR3 nucleotide sequence: TGCAGCGTTGAAGGGCTAGCGGGGAACACCGGGGAGCTGTTTTTT.

This clone was counted between two and nine times. The chain combines TRBV4-1 with TRBJ1-1, with D unclear. V lost 1 base, J lost 4 bases, and 13 bases lay in between. The length of the CDR3 is 15 residues. Germline V gene sequence: CDR1 MGHRA, CDR2 YSYEKL. CDR3 in amino acids: CASSQARWEGTEAFF. The CDR3 nucleotides read TGCGCCAGCAGCCAAGCTCGATGGGAGGGCACTGAAGCTTTCTTT.

The rearrangement joins TRBV4-3 to TRBJ1-5, with D hard to call. CDR3 size: 15 residues. V was pared by 0 bases and J by 7 bases, with 13 bases between. Germline CDR1 reads LGHNA; CDR2 reads YSLEER. CDR3: CASSQDSAVRQPQHF. CDR3 sequence (DNA): TGCGCCAGCAGCCAAGATTCGGCGGTAAGGCAGCCCCAGCATTTT.

This rearrangement joins TRBV2 to TRBJ2-5, with TRBD2 matching 10 bases. Germline assignment: CDR1 SNHLY and CDR2 FYNNEI. The CDR3 runs 15 residues. V gave up 4 bases and J gave up 4 bases; unmatched junction bases: 6. CDR3 residues: CASSASGSSGETQYF. The DNA for the CDR3 is TGTGCCAGCAGTGCTAGCGGGAGCTCAGGAGAGACCCAGTACTTC.

The gene calls are TRBV5-1 and TRBJ2-3, with 9 nucleotides matching TRBD2. The germline gives CDR1 SGHRS, CDR2 YFSETQ. The CDR3 runs to 15 residues. V lost 1 base and J lost 3; bases outside the gene matches: 3. The CDR3 here is CASSLFLAGTDTQYF. In DNA form, the CDR3 reads TGCGCCAGCAGCTTGTTCCTAGCGGGGACAGATACGCAGTATTTT.

This clone was counted only a few times. CDR3: CASSHSTGQVEKLFF. The CDR3 coding sequence is TGTGCCAGCAGCCATAGCACAGGGCAGGTTGAAAAACTGTTTTTT. The chain employs TRBV7-9 and TRBJ1-4; D is perhaps TRBD1 (6 bases). The CDR3 is 15 residues long. Trimming shortened V by 5 bases and J by 7 bases, and 17 bases separated the two germline ends. CDR1 is SEHNR, CDR2 FQNEAQ, per germline (reference sequence).

The J gene is TRBJ2-2, the V gene TRBV29-1; no clear D. CDR3 length: 11 residues. V shed 6 bases and J shed 1 base, with 3 bases lying between them. The germline V gene has CDR1 SQVTM and CDR2 ANQGSEA. CDR3 nucleotide sequence: TGCAGCGTCTTGAACACCGGGGAGCTGTTTTTT. Translation gives CSVLNTGELFF.